Following are 4 T cell receptor beta chains from one sample sequenced in a study of T-cell reconstitution after alpha-beta-depleted transplantation in children listed by TCRdb under 2016. Preparation of the library involved PCR. Reads for this sample came from an Illumina HiSeq 2500. To normalize quantification of the TCRbeta repertoire, the TCR libraries were built with molecular barcoding that relied on unique molecular identifiers. Using fastp at Q25 and MiXCR, TCRdb reprocessed the public reads and kept productive beta chains. Each record represents a unique CDR3 protein, reported with the most common genes and DNA among its rows. This sample lists hundreds of thousands of distinct CDR3 sequences; 11% were detected once. In total, the top ten clones hold roughly 28% of the sample. What the treatment or condition label conveys for this sample: allogeneic hematopoietic cell transplantation with graft depleted of TCRalphabeta T cells and CD19 B cells.

This specimen was PBMCs, taken before TCRalphabeta/CD19-depleted stem cell transplant. The source of these receptors is a child younger than two with acute myeloid leukemia, due to receive a stem cell transplant.

This clonotype was seen repeatedly, ten times or more. This chain connects TRBV28 to TRBJ2-1; 10 bases agree with TRBD2. V lost 6 bases, J lost 6 bases, and 8 bases stayed unmatched. There are 15 residues in the CDR3. Germline V lookup: CDR1 MDHEN, CDR2 SYDVKM. In nucleotides, the CDR3 is TGTGCCAGCAGACGACAACTAGCGGGGTCCAATGAGCAGTTCTTC. Protein product: CASRRQLAGSNEQFF.

The chain employs TRBV7-9 and TRBJ2-6, with D perhaps given as TRBD1 or TRBD2 (7 bases each). The germline V and J ends were trimmed by 5 bases and 2 bases, with 13 bases remaining between them. CDR3 length equals 16 residues. The germline V gene encodes CDR1 SEHNR and CDR2 FQNEAQ (reference sequence). Here the CDR3 DNA reads TGTGCCAGCAGCCAGGGGGAGGGTGCTGGGGCCAACGTCCTGACTTTC. Translated, it gives CASSQGEGAGANVLTF.

This clonotype was counted many times. The chain carries TRBV5-1 and TRBJ1-1; no firm D call. The V gene's germline CDR1 is SGHRS and CDR2 YFSETQ. The V end lost 4 bases, the J end lost 4 bases, and 11 bases lay between the germline ends. This CDR3 has 13 residues. CDR3 sequence reads: CASSKSEGTEAFF. CDR3 DNA: TGCGCCAGCAGCAAGTCAGAGGGCACTGAAGCTTTCTTT.

This clonotype was picked up many times. The gene calls are TRBV4-3 and TRBJ2-1; tentative D call: TRBD1 (7 bases). The CDR3 covers 14 residues. V was trimmed by 2 bases and J by 8 bases, leaving 13 bases between them. CDR1 is LGHNA, CDR2 YSLEER, per germline. CDR3 in DNA: TGCGCCAGCAGCCAACTTCCAGGGGGGTATGAGCAGTTCTTC. This encodes CASSQLPGGYEQFF.